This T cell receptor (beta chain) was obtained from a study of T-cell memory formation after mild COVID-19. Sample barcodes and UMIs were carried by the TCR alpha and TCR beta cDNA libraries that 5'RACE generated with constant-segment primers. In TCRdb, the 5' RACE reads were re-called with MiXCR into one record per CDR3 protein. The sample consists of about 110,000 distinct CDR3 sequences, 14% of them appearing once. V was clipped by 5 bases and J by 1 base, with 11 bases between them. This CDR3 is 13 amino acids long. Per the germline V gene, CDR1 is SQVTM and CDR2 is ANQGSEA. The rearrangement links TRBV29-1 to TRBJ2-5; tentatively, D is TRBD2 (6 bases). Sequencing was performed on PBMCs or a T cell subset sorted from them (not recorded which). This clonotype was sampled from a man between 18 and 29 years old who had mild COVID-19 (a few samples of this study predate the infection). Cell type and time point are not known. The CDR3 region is CSVIPGLQETQYF. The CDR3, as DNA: TGCAGCGTTATTCCGGGACTCCAAGAGACCCAGTACTTC.